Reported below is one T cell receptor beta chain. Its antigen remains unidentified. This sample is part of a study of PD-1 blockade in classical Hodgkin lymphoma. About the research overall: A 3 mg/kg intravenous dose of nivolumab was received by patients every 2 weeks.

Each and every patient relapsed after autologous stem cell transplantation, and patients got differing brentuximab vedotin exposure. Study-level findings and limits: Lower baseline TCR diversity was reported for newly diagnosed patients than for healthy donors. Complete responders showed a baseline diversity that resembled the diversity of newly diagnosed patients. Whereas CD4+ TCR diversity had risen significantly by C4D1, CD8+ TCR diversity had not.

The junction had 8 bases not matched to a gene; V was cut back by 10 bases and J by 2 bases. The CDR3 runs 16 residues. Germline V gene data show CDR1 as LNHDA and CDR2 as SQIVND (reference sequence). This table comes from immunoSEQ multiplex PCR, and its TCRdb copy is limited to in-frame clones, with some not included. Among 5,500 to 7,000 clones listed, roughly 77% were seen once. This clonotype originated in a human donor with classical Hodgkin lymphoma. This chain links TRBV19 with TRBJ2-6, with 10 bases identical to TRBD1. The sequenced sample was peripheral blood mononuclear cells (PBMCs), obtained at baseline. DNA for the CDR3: TGTGCCACCAGGACAGGGGGGATTGCTGGGGCCAACGTCCTGACTTTC. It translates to CATRTGGIAGANVLTF.